This note documents a single T cell receptor beta chain sequence. What antigen it recognizes has not been identified. No per-base quality is available; no much larger clone lies one base away. Trimming leaves V shorter by 0 bases and J shorter by 2 bases, with the junction holding 0 bases beyond the gene matches. The CDR3, from cysteine to phenylalanine, totals 15 residues. The sequence is cut down to CDR3 DNA, 45 bases in frame from base 1. CDR1 and CDR2 were assigned from the germline V gene as KGHDR and SFDVKD. In Seattle, one collaborating source enrolled patients while the infection was active and tracked those patients longitudinally over the course of disease. Each collaborating institution followed its own protocols to collect whole blood in K2EDTA tubes. For TCRbeta analysis, collaborators shipped samples as frozen whole blood, isolated PBMCs, or DNA extracted from either of those sample types.

The immunoSEQ Assay, a bias-controlled multiplex PCR, was used to amplify TCRbeta CDR3 regions from genomic DNA. The authors' pipeline ran thus. Nucleated cell counts per sample were estimated from amplification of reference gene primers within the assay. Sequence reads were collapsed and filtered to measure the absolute abundance of every unique TCRbeta CDR3 rearrangement. For each sample, productive Simpson clonality was calculated as the square root of Simpson's diversity index over productive rearrangements. Entries here come from immuneACCESS through TCRdb and include only in-frame sequences with V and J called. Some clones fail to appear in such tables; in the studies checked, an unresolved V gene covers under half of the shortfall, and the cause of the remainder is unknown. V, J and clone size reflect that table, while D and trimming were determined from the DNA. Present in this sample are some 180,000 clones, 85% of which were seen just once. Of the sample, approximately 8.2% is held by the ten largest clones.

This sample is part of a study of blood T cell repertoires in COVID-19 (dated by TCRdb to 2018 to 2020). Broadly, across the study: Samples covering the acute and convalescent phases of COVID-19 were provided by collaborators in the United States, Italy and Spain. The prospective study material was composed of cDNA or gDNA derived from T cells, B-cell-depleted T cells, or PBMCs. The dataset comprised deeply sampled blood TCRbeta repertoires from subjects exposed to, actively infected with, or recovered from COVID-19. The repertoires were made available in a free public database intended to serve as a resource for research on the immune response to SARS-CoV-2. The samples were drawn from the first 160 participants of the ongoing ImmuneRACE study and from about 1,200 subjects provided by 6 global collaborators. A de-identified subject ID, COVID-19 status, age in years and sex were almost always included in the sample metadata. Where HLA class I and class II types were available, the types were taken from metadata supplied by the sample provider, not from assay-based typing. Overall results and qualifications from the work: The amount of clinical and demographic metadata varied by source and participant and was provided uncurated.

The chain links TRBV24-1 with TRBJ2-1, and 7 junction bases match TRBD1. This clonotype originated in a woman older than 75 with COVID-19, enrolled during active disease. The material sequenced was peripheral blood. This receptor has the CDR3 CATSDLDRAYNEQFF. The DNA reads TGTGCCACCAGTGATTTGGACAGGGCCTACAATGAGCAGTTCTTC.